The rows below give T cell receptor beta chains drawn from one sample of a study of T-cell reconstitution after alpha-beta-depleted transplantation in children. TCRdb independently ran MiXCR on the PCR reads; one entry per CDR3 protein. The sample lists 250,000 to 350,000 distinct CDR3 sequences, around 9.6% seen once, with roughly a tenth in the top ten. The input for sequencing was PBMCs from the stem cell graft donor, taken from the stem cell graft. The receptors were gathered from a human donor who donated a stem cell graft to a child with SCID. Both conserved end residues are part of each CDR3. A D gene is named only where the DNA matches it firmly. Clone size is shown for a subset of rows, as once, few, many or a class of expanded clone.

clone_size: .
d_call: .
v_call: TRBV7-9
j_call: TRBJ1-5
cdr3_nt: TGTGCCAGCAGCTTAAATCAGGGTTACAATCAGCCCCAGCATTTT
cdr3_aa: CASSLNQGYNQPQHF

clone_size: .
d_call: .
v_call: TRBV7-9
j_call: TRBJ2-4
cdr3_nt: TGTCCCAGCAGCAAAAACTCGGGGCCAGACATTCAGTACTTC
cdr3_aa: CPSSKNSGPDIQYF

clone_size: .
d_call: TRBD2
v_call: TRBV12-3/TRBV12-4
j_call: TRBJ2-1
cdr3_nt: TGTGCCAGCAGTTTATCGGGACTAGGGCTCAATGAGCAGTTCTTC
cdr3_aa: CASSLSGLGLNEQFF

clone_size: once
d_call: .
v_call: TRBV5-1
j_call: TRBJ2-7
cdr3_nt: TGCGCCAGCAGCACCTCGAAGGACTTGGCTAATGAGCAGTACTTC
cdr3_aa: CASSTSKDLANEQYF

clone_size: .
d_call: .
v_call: TRBV10-1
j_call: TRBJ1-3
cdr3_nt: TGCGCCAGCAGTCGGGAATTTGGAAACACCATATATTTT
cdr3_aa: CASSREFGNTIYF

clone_size: .
d_call: .
v_call: TRBV29-1
j_call: TRBJ1-1
cdr3_nt: TGCAGCGTTGAAGATTACGGGGGGACAACGAACACTGAAGCTTTCTTT
cdr3_aa: CSVEDYGGTTNTEAFF

clone_size: few
d_call: .
v_call: TRBV5-6
j_call: TRBJ2-5
cdr3_nt: TGTGCCAGCAGCTTTACCGGGCCCCGAGGGGGTGAGACCCAGTACTTC
cdr3_aa: CASSFTGPRGGETQYF

clone_size: .
d_call: .
v_call: TRBV12-3/TRBV12-4
j_call: TRBJ1-1
cdr3_nt: TGTGCCAGCAGGCCTTGGAACACTGAAGCTTTCTTT
cdr3_aa: CASRPWNTEAFF

clone_size: few
d_call: .
v_call: TRBV9
j_call: TRBJ2-1
cdr3_nt: TGTGCCAGCAGCCTCATGGGACAATCCTACAATGAGCAGTTCTTC
cdr3_aa: CASSLMGQSYNEQFF

clone_size: few
d_call: .
v_call: TRBV4-1
j_call: TRBJ1-2
cdr3_nt: TGCGCCAGCAGCCAAGGTCCGGGGTGGGACTATGGCTACACCTTC
cdr3_aa: CASSQGPGWDYGYTF

clone_size: many
d_call: .
v_call: TRBV10-3
j_call: TRBJ1-1
cdr3_nt: TGTGCCATCAGGGACAGCGGAAGGAACACTGAAGCTTTCTTT
cdr3_aa: CAIRDSGRNTEAFF

clone_size: few
d_call: .
v_call: TRBV6-5
j_call: TRBJ2-1
cdr3_nt: TGTGCCAGCCGTTCCCTATCGGGCAGCTACAATGAGCAGTTCTTC
cdr3_aa: CASRSLSGSYNEQFF

clone_size: many
d_call: TRBD1
v_call: TRBV6-1
j_call: TRBJ2-2
cdr3_nt: TGTGCCAGCAGGGGCCGGGACAGAAGAACCGGGGAGCTGTTTTTT
cdr3_aa: CASRGRDRRTGELFF

clone_size: many
d_call: .
v_call: TRBV29-1
j_call: TRBJ2-1
cdr3_nt: TGCAGCGTTGTGACAGGCTCCTACAATGAGCAGTTCTTC
cdr3_aa: CSVVTGSYNEQFF

clone_size: few
d_call: .
v_call: TRBV5-1
j_call: TRBJ1-1
cdr3_nt: TGCGCCAGCGGAAAGGGAGGGGTGAACACTGAAGCTTTCTTT
cdr3_aa: CASGKGGVNTEAFF

clone_size: .
d_call: TRBD2
v_call: TRBV5-5
j_call: TRBJ2-7
cdr3_nt: TGTGCCAGCAGCTTGGTTTCTAGCGGGGGAACGTACGAGCAGTACTTC
cdr3_aa: CASSLVSSGGTYEQYF

clone_size: many
d_call: .
v_call: TRBV10-3
j_call: TRBJ1-5
cdr3_nt: TGTGCCATCAGTGAGTCGAAAGGGGAGCCCCAGCATTTT
cdr3_aa: CAISESKGEPQHF

clone_size: few
d_call: .
v_call: TRBV5-1
j_call: TRBJ2-3
cdr3_nt: TGCGCCAGCAGCTTGGATAGCGGATCCCCCACAGATACGCAGTATTTT
cdr3_aa: CASSLDSGSPTDTQYF

clone_size: many
d_call: .
v_call: TRBV5-1
j_call: TRBJ1-1
cdr3_nt: TGCGCCAGCAGCCTCCAGATGAACACTGAAGCTTTCTTT
cdr3_aa: CASSLQMNTEAFF

clone_size: many
d_call: TRBD1
v_call: TRBV12-3/TRBV12-4
j_call: TRBJ2-7
cdr3_nt: TGTGCCAGCAGCCGACAGGGAACACCCTACGAGCAGTACTTC
cdr3_aa: CASSRQGTPYEQYF

clone_size: many
d_call: .
v_call: TRBV15
j_call: TRBJ1-6
cdr3_nt: TGTGCCACCAGCAGAGTAGGCGGGACACGTAATTCACCCCTCCACTTT
cdr3_aa: CATSRVGGTRNSPLHF

clone_size: few
d_call: .
v_call: TRBV4-2
j_call: TRBJ2-7
cdr3_nt: TGTGCCAGCAGCCTGGACGCGGGGGCCTCCTACGAGCAGTACTTC
cdr3_aa: CASSLDAGASYEQYF

clone_size: few
d_call: TRBD2
v_call: TRBV7-3
j_call: TRBJ2-1
cdr3_nt: TGTGCCAGCAGCTTAACGGGGCTCAAGACTAGCGGGGGGGTCACTGAGCAGTTCTTC
cdr3_aa: CASSLTGLKTSGGVTEQFF

clone_size: few
d_call: .
v_call: TRBV5-1
j_call: TRBJ2-3
cdr3_nt: TGCGCCAGCAGCTTTAGCAGTAGCACAGATACGCAGTATTTT
cdr3_aa: CASSFSSSTDTQYF

clone_size: .
d_call: .
v_call: TRBV2
j_call: TRBJ2-6
cdr3_nt: TGTGCCAGCAGCCCGACAGAGGGGTCGAGCTCTGGGGCCAACGTCCTGACTTTC
cdr3_aa: CASSPTEGSSSGANVLTF

clone_size: many
d_call: .
v_call: TRBV15
j_call: TRBJ2-1
cdr3_nt: TGTGCCACCAGCAGAGATTGGAGGGCCCTAGCTGGGATGAGCTCCTACAATGAGCAGTTCTTC
cdr3_aa: CATSRDWRALAGMSSYNEQFF

clone_size: few
d_call: TRBD2
v_call: TRBV9
j_call: TRBJ2-2
cdr3_nt: TGTGCCAGCAGCGCCCGATCTAGCGGGGGGGCAATCGGGGAGCTGTTTTTT
cdr3_aa: CASSARSSGGAIGELFF

clone_size: many
d_call: .
v_call: TRBV12-3/TRBV12-4
j_call: TRBJ2-4
cdr3_nt: TGTGCCAGCAGTGTCGCTGGACGGGAAAACATTCAGTACTTC
cdr3_aa: CASSVAGRENIQYF

clone_size: .
d_call: .
v_call: TRBV4-1
j_call: TRBJ1-2
cdr3_nt: TGCGCCAGCAGCCAAGGCCCATTGGATAGCTACACCTTC
cdr3_aa: CASSQGPLDSYTF

clone_size: many
d_call: .
v_call: TRBV5-1
j_call: TRBJ2-7
cdr3_nt: TGCGCCAGCAGCCTGACGTCCTACGAGCAGTACTTC
cdr3_aa: CASSLTSYEQYF

clone_size: .
d_call: .
v_call: TRBV12-3/TRBV12-4
j_call: TRBJ1-3
cdr3_nt: TGTGCCAGCAGTTCCGGGCCGGTCTCTGGAAACACCATATATTTT
cdr3_aa: CASSSGPVSGNTIYF

clone_size: .
d_call: .
v_call: TRBV6-5
j_call: TRBJ2-1
cdr3_nt: TGTGCCAGCAGTTACCTCGACAGTTTCGGGGAGCAGTTCTTC
cdr3_aa: CASSYLDSFGEQFF